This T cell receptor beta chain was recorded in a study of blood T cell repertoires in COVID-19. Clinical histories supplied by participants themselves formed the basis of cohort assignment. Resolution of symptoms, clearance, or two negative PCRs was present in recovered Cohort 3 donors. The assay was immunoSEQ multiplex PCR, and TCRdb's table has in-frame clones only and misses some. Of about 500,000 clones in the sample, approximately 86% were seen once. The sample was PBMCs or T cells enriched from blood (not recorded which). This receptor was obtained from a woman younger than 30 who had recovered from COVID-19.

The CDR3 spells CASGWGQGNSPLHF. The CDR3 bases are TGTGCTAGTGGCTGGGGACAGGGGAATTCACCCCTCCACTTT. The J gene is TRBJ1-6, the V gene TRBV12-5; 10 nucleotides line up with TRBD1. Trimming removed 6 bases from V and 7 bases from J; junction bases left unmatched: 3. The CDR3 sequence is 14 residues long. Per the germline V gene, CDR1 is LGHNT and CDR2 is FRNRAP.